A single sample is the source of the 19 T cell receptor beta chains below, sequenced in a study of cytomegalovirus exposure and HLA in healthy donors. The PCR ran on 60 Vbeta and 13 Jbeta primers. TCRdb's copy holds only in-frame clones and misses some; the assay was immunoSEQ multiplex PCR. The sample has about 150,000 clones, around three quarters seen once. The source material was PBMCs. The receptors stem from a man aged 35 to 55 in good health and CMV-seronegative.

This chain uses TRBV4-1 with TRBJ1-1; 8 bases match TRBD1. The ends lost 2 bases at V and 3 bases at J; junction bases unmatched: 5. Per germline, CDR1 MGHRA and CDR2 YSYEKL. CDR3 size: 15 residues. CDR3 nucleotide sequence: TGCGCCAGCAGCCAACAGGGGGCGATGGACACTGAAGCTTTCTTT. This sequence encodes CASSQQGAMDTEAFF.

The V call is TRBV6-4, the J call TRBJ2-1; possible D gene TRBD2, 6 bases. The length of the CDR3 is 15 residues. Deletions cut 3 bases from V and 4 bases from J, with 13 bases between. Per the germline V gene, CDR1 is MRHNA and CDR2 is SNTAGT. The CDR3 is CASSEMVSGYNEQFF. CDR3 bases: TGTGCCAGCAGTGAAATGGTTAGCGGATACAATGAGCAGTTCTTC.

The V gene is TRBV25-1, the J gene TRBJ1-1; D gene uncertain. CDR1 and CDR2 from the germline V gene are MGHDK and SYGVNS. The CDR3 sequence is 12 residues long. Trimming left V 3 bases short and J 11 bases short, with 13 bases between. The CDR3 reads CASSEAGKAAFF. The CDR3 DNA sequence: TGTGCCAGCAGTGAGGCCGGGAAAGCGGCTTTCTTT.

This chain links TRBV28 with TRBJ2-7; TRBD1 agrees at 10 bases. Germline-derived CDR1 and CDR2 are MDHEN and SYDVKM. The CDR3 spans 16 residues. The V and J ends lost 7 bases and 6 bases, in that order; junction bases with no gene match: 15. The CDR3 reads CASTVQTGGAGGEQYF. The CDR3 DNA reads as TGTGCCAGCACCGTTCAGACAGGGGGCGCCGGGGGCGAGCAGTACTTC.

V usage is TRBV29-1 and J usage is TRBJ2-3; perhaps TRBD1 as D (6 bases). Germline-derived CDR1 and CDR2 are SQVTM and ANQGSEA. This CDR3 spans 13 amino acids. With 5 bases removed from V and 6 bases from J, the gap between germline ends came to 15 bases. CDR3 in amino acids: CSVRTVGSDTQYF. CDR3 bases: TGCAGCGTTCGGACAGTAGGATCGGATACGCAGTATTTT.

J is TRBJ2-1 and V is TRBV28, with unresolved D. This CDR3 is built from 13 residues. Germline V gene data show CDR1 as MDHEN and CDR2 as SYDVKM. The V end was cut by 10 bases, the J end by 3 bases, with 13 bases between. The CDR3 bases are TGTGCCATAGAGCAAAATAACTACAATGAGCAGTTCTTC. It is translated as CAIEQNNYNEQFF.

This chain links TRBV9 with TRBJ2-3; 9 bases align to TRBD2. The CDR3 is made up of 19 amino acids. V lost 0 bases to trimming and J lost 3 bases; unmatched junction nucleotides: 14. In germline, CDR1 is SGDLS, CDR2 YYNGEE. CDR3 sequence: CASSVAGLASGMSTDTQYF. The CDR3 nucleotides are TGTGCCAGCAGCGTAGCTGGTCTGGCTAGCGGGATGAGTACAGATACGCAGTATTTT.

This chain links TRBV9 with TRBJ1-4; 8 bases are shared with TRBD1. V trimming: 4 bases; J trimming: 3 bases; junction bases outside the gene matches: 5. Germline values: CDR1 SGDLS, CDR2 YYNGEE. The CDR3 is 15 amino acids. CDR3 nucleotides: TGTGCCAGCAGCCTCCAGACAGGGGCTAATGAAAAACTGTTTTTT. The encoded protein is CASSLQTGANEKLFF.

V is TRBV30 and J is TRBJ1-3; weak D call: TRBD1 (5 bases). CDR1 and CDR2 (germline): GTSNPN, SVGIG (reference sequence). The CDR3 totals 13 residues. Trimming left V 5 bases short and J 4 bases short, with 12 bases between. The DNA for the CDR3 is TGTGCCTGGGGGGGAGGTAGAGGAAACACCATATATTTT. It yields the protein CAWGGGRGNTIYF.

In its sample, this clone was seen a few times. The rearrangement links TRBV7-8 to TRBJ1-2; D perhaps matches TRBD1 (5 bases). The germline V gene has CDR1 SGHVS and CDR2 FQNEAQ. V lost 2 bases, J lost 5 bases, and 12 bases lay in between. CDR3 length equals 14 residues. The CDR3 coding sequence is TGTGCCAGCAGCTTACTAGGGCAGGGATATGGCTACACCTTC. It encodes CASSLLGQGYGYTF.

V gene TRBV5-4 combines with J gene TRBJ1-1; D unclear. V lost 2 bases and J 3 bases, leaving 8 bases between the germline ends. Germline CDR1 reads SGHNT; CDR2 reads YYREEE (reference sequence). The CDR3 runs 13 residues. CDR3 nucleotide sequence: TGTGCCAGCAGCTTCGTTCGAGACACTGAAGCTTTCTTT. Its protein is CASSFVRDTEAFF.

This chain's CDR3 is CAWSVLLAGDTQYF. The DNA of the CDR3 is TGTGCCTGGAGTGTATTACTAGCGGGAGATACGCAGTATTTT. The chain couples TRBV30 to TRBJ2-3; 9 bases are a match to TRBD2. V lost 0 bases and J lost 5; bases outside the gene matches: 3. The length of the CDR3 is 14 residues. CDR1 GTSNPN and CDR2 SVGIG come from the germline V gene (reference sequence). Together with reference TRBV30 and TRBJ2-3, the CDR3 gives the full variable domain: SQTIHQWPATLVQPVGSPLSLECTVEGTSNPNLYWYRQAAGRGLQLLFYSVGIGQISSEVPQNLSASRPQDRQFILSSKKLLLSDSGFYLCAWSVLLAGDTQYFGPGTRLTVL.

To note about this clone: One end of the junction varies from germline; a read error may be responsible. The V and J genes are TRBV6-6 and TRBJ1-5, with 7 bases aligning to TRBD1. Germline V gene data show CDR1 as MNHNY and CDR2 as SVGAGI (reference sequence). CDR3 size: 16 residues. The DNA for the CDR3 is TGTGCCAGCAGCCGAGACCGTAACAGGGGCGATCAGCCCCAGAATTTT. As protein: CASSRDRNRGDQPQNF.

CDR3 region: CASSPWAVALYNEQFF. CDR3 bases: TGTGCCAGCAGCCCCTGGGCAGTTGCGTTGTACAATGAGCAGTTCTTC. V is TRBV5-4 and J is TRBJ2-1; no clear D. The CDR3 has 16 amino acids. Trimming pared 4 bases from V and 4 bases from J, leaving 18 bases between. Germline values: CDR1 SGHNT, CDR2 YYREEE (reference sequence).

This clone has just a few counts. The junction shows a germline mismatch at one end, possibly a read error. The chain employs TRBV7-9 and TRBJ2-1, with a tentative D call TRBD1 (5 bases). Germline V gene lookup returns CDR1 SEHNR and CDR2 FQNEAQ (reference sequence). The length of the CDR3 is 14 residues. Here the CDR3 reads CSSSLVQGNNEQFF. Here the CDR3 DNA reads TGTTCCAGCAGCTTAGTCCAGGGTAACAATGAGCAGTTCTTC.

The rearrangement links TRBV7-9 to TRBJ2-7, with 11 bases matching TRBD1. V shed 5 bases, J shed 6 bases, and the junction held 12 bases outside the gene matches. Germline V gene sequence: CDR1 SEHNR, CDR2 FQNEAQ (reference sequence). CDR3 size: 16 residues. CDR3 DNA: TGTGCCAGCAGCCCATCCGGGACAGGGGGGTTTGGCGAGCAGTACTTC. Its translation is CASSPSGTGGFGEQYF.

The genes are TRBV5-6 and TRBJ2-3; 12 bases line up with TRBD2. V was clipped by 3 bases and J by 1 base; unmatched bases: 9. The CDR3 is 18 amino acids. Germline assignment: CDR1 SGHDT and CDR2 YYEEEE. DNA of the CDR3: TGTGCCAGCAGCTGGGGGCTAGCGGGAGGGCCCGGCACAGATACGCAGTATTTT. This codes for CASSWGLAGGPGTDTQYF.

A note on this clone: Other DNA variants within this sample encode the same CDR3. The V and J genes are TRBV5-1 and TRBJ2-3; 12 positions match TRBD2. The J segment lost 1 base and the V segment lost 1 base, leaving 1 base of the junction unmatched. The CDR3 has 16 amino acids. Germline CDR1 reads SGHRS; CDR2 reads YFSETQ. The CDR3, as DNA: TGCGCCAGCAGCTTGCGACTAGCGGGGGGCACAGATACGCAGTATTTT. Translation gives CASSLRLAGGTDTQYF.

This clone has only a few counts. The chain joins TRBV9 to TRBJ2-7, with D perhaps TRBD2 (5 bases). Germline V gene lookup returns CDR1 SGDLS and CDR2 YYNGEE. The V end lost 0 bases, the J end lost 4 bases, and 17 bases lay between the germline ends. This CDR3 contains 16 residues. The CDR3 reads CASSVGVGGSTYEQYF. The CDR3 DNA sequence: TGTGCCAGCAGCGTAGGCGTAGGTGGGAGTACATACGAGCAGTACTTC.